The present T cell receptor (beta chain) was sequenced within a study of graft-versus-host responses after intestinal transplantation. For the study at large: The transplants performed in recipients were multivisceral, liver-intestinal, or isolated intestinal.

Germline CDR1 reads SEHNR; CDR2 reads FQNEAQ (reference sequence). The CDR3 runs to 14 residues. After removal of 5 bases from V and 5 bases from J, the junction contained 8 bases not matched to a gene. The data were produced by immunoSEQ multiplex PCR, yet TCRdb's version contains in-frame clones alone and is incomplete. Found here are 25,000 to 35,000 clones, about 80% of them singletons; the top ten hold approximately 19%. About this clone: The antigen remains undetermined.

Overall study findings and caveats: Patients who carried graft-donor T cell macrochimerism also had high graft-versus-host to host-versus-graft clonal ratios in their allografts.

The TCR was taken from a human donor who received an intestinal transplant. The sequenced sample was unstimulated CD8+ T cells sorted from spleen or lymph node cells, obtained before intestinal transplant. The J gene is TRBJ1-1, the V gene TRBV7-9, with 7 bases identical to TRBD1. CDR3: CASSPRDSGTEAFF. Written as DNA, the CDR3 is TGTGCCAGCAGCCCGCGGGACAGCGGGACTGAAGCTTTCTTT. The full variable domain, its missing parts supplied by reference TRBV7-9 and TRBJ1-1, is DTGVSQNPRHKITKRGQNVTFRCDPISEHNRLYWYRQTLGQGPEFLTYFQNEAQLEKSRLLSDRFSAERPKGSFSTLEIQRTEQGDSAMYLCASSPRDSGTEAFFGQGTRLTVV.